Included here is one T cell receptor (beta chain) sequence, with context. As yet, its antigen is unknown. The data are from a study of radiotherapy plus CTLA-4 blockade in lung cancer. Whole-study results and caveats: TCR clones of tumor origin grew in blood after radiotherapy plus ipilimumab. According to reports, early shifts in blood T cell clones, alongside interferon-beta, forecast response most accurately.

The germline V gene has CDR1 SNHLY and CDR2 FYNNEI. This CDR3 contains 13 residues. V lost 3 bases to trimming and J lost 7 bases; unmatched junction nucleotides: 1. Clones were read by immunoSEQ multiplex PCR, and TCRdb kept only the in-frame ones, dropping some. The data show 30,000 to 40,000 clones, with approximately 70% seen just once and 4% held by the top ten. Sequences were derived from peripheral blood, sampled from a patient treated with radiotherapy plus ipilimumab. The rearrangement joins TRBV2 to TRBJ2-1; 9 positions match TRBD2. The sequence came from a human donor with non-small cell lung cancer who had stable disease on radiotherapy plus ipilimumab. This CDR3 is CASSDGLANEQFF. The CDR3 coding sequence is TGTGCCAGCAGTGATGGACTAGCGAATGAGCAGTTCTTC.